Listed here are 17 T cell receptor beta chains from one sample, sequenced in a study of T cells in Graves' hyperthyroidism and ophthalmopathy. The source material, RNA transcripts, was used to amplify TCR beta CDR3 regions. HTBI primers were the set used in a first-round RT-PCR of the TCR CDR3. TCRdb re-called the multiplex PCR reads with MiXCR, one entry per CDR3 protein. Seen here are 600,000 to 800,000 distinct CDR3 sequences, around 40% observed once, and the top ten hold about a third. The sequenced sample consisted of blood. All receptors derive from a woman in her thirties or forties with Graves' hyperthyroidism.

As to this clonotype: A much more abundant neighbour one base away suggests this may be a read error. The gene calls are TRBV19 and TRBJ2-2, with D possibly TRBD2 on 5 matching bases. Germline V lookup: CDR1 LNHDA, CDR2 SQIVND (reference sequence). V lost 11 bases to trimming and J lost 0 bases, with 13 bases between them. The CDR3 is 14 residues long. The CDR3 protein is CASRTSANTGELFF. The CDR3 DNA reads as TGTGCCTCGAGGACTTCCGCGAACACCGGGGAGCTGTTTTTT.

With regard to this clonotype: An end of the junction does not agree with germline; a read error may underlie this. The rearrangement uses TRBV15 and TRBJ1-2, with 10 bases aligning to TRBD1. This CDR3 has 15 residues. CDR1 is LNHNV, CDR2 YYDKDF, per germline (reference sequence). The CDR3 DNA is TGTGCCACCAGCGGAGAGGGACAGGGGATCTATGGCTACACCTTC. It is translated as CATSGEGQGIYGYTF. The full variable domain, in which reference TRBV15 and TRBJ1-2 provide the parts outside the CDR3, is DAMVIQNPRYQVTQFGKPVTLSCSQTLNHNVMYWYQQKSSQAPKLLFHYYDKDFNNEADTPDNFQSRRPNTSFCFLDIRSPGLGDTAMYLCATSGEGQGIYGYTFGSGTRLTVV.

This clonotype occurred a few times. The CDR3 spells CASSPGQGKVRSPLHF. The CDR3 DNA reads TGTGCCAGCAGCCCGGGACAGGGAAAAGTTCGTTCACCCCTCCACTTT. The chain employs TRBV7-9 and TRBJ1-6, with TRBD1 matching 9 bases. This CDR3 has 16 amino acids. With 5 bases clipped from V and 9 bases from J, the junction kept 11 bases outside the gene matches. Germline V CDR1 and CDR2: SEHNR, FQNEAQ (reference sequence).

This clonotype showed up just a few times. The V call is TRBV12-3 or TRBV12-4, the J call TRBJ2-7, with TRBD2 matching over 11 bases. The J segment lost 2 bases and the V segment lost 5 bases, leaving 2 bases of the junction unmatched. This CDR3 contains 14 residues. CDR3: CASSPGLAAYEQYF. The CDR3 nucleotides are TGTGCCAGCAGTCCGGGACTAGCGGCCTACGAGCAGTACTTC.

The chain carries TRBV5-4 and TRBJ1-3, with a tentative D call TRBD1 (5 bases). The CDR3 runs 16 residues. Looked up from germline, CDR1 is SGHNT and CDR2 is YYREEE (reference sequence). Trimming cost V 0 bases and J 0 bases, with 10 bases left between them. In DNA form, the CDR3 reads TGTGCCAGCAGCTTGGATCGGGGCACCTCTGGAAACACCATATATTTT. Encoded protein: CASSLDRGTSGNTIYF.

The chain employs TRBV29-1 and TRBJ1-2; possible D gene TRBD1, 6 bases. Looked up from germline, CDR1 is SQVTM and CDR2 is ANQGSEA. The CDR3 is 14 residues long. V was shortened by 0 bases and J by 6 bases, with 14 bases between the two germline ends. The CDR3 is CSVEDLGAGHGYTF. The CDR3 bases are TGCAGCGTTGAAGATTTGGGGGCGGGGCATGGCTACACCTTC.

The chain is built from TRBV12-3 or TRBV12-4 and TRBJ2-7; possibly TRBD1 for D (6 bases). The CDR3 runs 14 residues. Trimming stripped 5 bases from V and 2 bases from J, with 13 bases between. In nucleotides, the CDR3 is TGTGCCAGCAGTCTAAGGACAGCAGCCTACGAGCAGTACTTC. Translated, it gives CASSLRTAAYEQYF.

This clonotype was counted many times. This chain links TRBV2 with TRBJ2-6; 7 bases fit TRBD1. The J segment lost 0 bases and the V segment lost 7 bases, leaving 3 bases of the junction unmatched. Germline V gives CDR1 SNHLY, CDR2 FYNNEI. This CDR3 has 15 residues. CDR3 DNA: TGTGCCAGCAAGGACAGGAACTCTGGGGCCAACGTCCTGACTTTC. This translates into CASKDRNSGANVLTF. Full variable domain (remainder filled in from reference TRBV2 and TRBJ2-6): EPEVTQTPSHQVTQMGQEVILRCVPISNHLYFYWYRQILGQKVEFLVSFYNNEISEKSEIFDDQFSVERPDGSNFTLKIRSTKLEDSAMYFCASKDRNSGANVLTFGAGSRLTVL.

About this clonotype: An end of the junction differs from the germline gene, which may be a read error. CDR3 residues: CAISEAPYLITYEQYF. The CDR3 DNA follows: TGTGCCATCAGTGAAGCTCCGTACCTTATAACCTACGAGCAGTACTTC. The chain recombines TRBV6-1 with TRBJ2-7, with D unclear. CDR3 length equals 16 residues. Germline CDR1 MNHNS, CDR2 SASEGT.

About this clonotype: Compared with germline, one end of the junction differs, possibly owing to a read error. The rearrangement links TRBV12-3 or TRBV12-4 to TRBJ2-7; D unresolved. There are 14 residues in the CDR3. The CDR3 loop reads CTSSPRADPSEQYF. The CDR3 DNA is TGTACCAGCAGTCCCCGGGCGGACCCCTCCGAGCAGTACTTC.

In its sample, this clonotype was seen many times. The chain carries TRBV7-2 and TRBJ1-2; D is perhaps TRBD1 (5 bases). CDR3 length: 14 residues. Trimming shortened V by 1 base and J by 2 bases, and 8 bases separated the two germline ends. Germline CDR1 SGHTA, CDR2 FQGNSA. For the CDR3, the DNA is TGTGCCAGCAGCTTAGATACAGGAAACTATGGCTACACCTTC. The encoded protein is CASSLDTGNYGYTF.

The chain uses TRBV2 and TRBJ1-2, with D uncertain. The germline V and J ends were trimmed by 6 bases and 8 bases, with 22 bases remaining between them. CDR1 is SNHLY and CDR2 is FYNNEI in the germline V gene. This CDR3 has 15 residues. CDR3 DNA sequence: TGTGCCAGCAGCTTTTGGATTTCACCAATGGGAGGCTACACCTTC. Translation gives CASSFWISPMGGYTF.

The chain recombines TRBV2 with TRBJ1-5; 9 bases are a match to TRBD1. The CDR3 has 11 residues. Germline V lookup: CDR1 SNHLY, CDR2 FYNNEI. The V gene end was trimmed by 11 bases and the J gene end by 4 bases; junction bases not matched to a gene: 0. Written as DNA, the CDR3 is TGTGCCGGGACAGGGAATCAGCCCCAGCATTTT. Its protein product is CAGTGNQPQHF.

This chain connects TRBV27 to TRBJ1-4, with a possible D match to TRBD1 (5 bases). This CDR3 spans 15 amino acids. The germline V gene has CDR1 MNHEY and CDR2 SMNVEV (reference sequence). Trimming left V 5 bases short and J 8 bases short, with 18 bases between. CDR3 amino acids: CASSPAAWGGEKLFF. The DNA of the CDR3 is TGTGCCAGCAGTCCAGCGGCGTGGGGCGGGGAAAAACTGTTTTTT.

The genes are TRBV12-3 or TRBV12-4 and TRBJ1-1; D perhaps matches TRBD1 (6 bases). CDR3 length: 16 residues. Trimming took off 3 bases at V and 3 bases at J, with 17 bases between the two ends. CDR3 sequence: CASSFRRGTLDTEAFF. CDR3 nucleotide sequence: TGTGCCAGCAGTTTTCGGAGGGGGACTCTGGACACTGAAGCTTTCTTT.

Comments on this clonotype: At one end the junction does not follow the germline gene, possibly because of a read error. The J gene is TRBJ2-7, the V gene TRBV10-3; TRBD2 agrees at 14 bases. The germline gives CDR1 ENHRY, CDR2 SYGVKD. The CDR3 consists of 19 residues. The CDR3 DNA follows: TGTGCCAGCAGTCCCTCCCCGGGACTAGCGGGGGCCGGCTCCTACGAGCAGTACTTC. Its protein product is CASSPSPGLAGAGSYEQYF.

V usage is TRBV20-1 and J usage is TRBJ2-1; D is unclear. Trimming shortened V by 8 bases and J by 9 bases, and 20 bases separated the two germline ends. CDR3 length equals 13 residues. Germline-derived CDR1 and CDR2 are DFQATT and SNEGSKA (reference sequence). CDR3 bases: TGCAGTCCGAAGGGTGTCGGGTGGGGTGAGCAGTTCTTC. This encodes CSPKGVGWGEQFF.